One and the same sample provided the 31 T cell receptor beta chains below, sequenced in a study of T cell changes during pregnancy in multiple sclerosis. Measured with immunoSEQ multiplex PCR; TCRdb has only the in-frame clones, and not every one. The top ten clones hold about 2.5% of a sample with tens of thousands of clones, about 92% of them seen once. The source material was peripheral blood, sampled in the first trimester of pregnancy. The receptors derive from a female donor with multiple sclerosis, enrolled in a pregnancy study.

The chain couples TRBV9 to TRBJ2-7; 7 bases fit TRBD1. The germline CDR1 and CDR2 sequences are SGDLS and YYNGEE. The CDR3 runs to 16 residues. Trimming cost V 0 bases and J 5 bases; bases outside gene matches: 11. The CDR3 sequence: CASSVVVTGDFHEQYF. CDR3 nucleotides: TGTGCCAGCAGCGTAGTTGTAACAGGGGATTTCCACGAGCAGTACTTC.

Only a few counts were recorded for this clone. This chain connects TRBV19 to TRBJ1-1, with D perhaps matching TRBD1 (6 bases). V lost 2 bases and J lost 8, with 12 bases in between. This CDR3 is built from 13 residues. Germline V gene sequence: CDR1 LNHDA, CDR2 SQIVND (reference sequence). CDR3 region: CASSIRTGTEAFF. CDR3 nucleotide sequence: TGTGCCAGTAGTATACGTACAGGGACGGAAGCTTTCTTT.

The J gene is TRBJ2-1, the V gene TRBV25-1; 10 nucleotides align to TRBD2. Germline V gives CDR1 MGHDK, CDR2 SYGVNS. This CDR3 has 14 amino acids. V lost 4 bases to trimming and J lost 10 bases; unmatched junction nucleotides: 7. CDR3 protein: CASSGLAGVWEQFF. In DNA form, the CDR3 reads TGTGCCAGCAGTGGGCTAGCGGGAGTATGGGAGCAGTTCTTC.

The chain uses TRBV5-4 and TRBJ2-5, with no clear D. The V gene lost 3 bases and the J gene lost 5 bases, with 8 bases spanning the gap. Germline V gene data show CDR1 as SGHNT and CDR2 as YYREEE (reference sequence). CDR3 length: 12 residues. The CDR3 bases are TGTGCCAGCAGCTCTCGGGTTGAGACCCAGTACTTC. Protein: CASSSRVETQYF.

The gene calls are TRBV9 and TRBJ2-3, with D perhaps TRBD2 (6 bases). V lost 2 bases to trimming and J lost 4 bases, with 11 bases between them. Per the germline V gene, CDR1 is SGDLS and CDR2 is YYNGEE. The CDR3 is made up of 14 amino acids. In nucleotides, the CDR3 is TGTGCCAGCAGCGTTGTTTGGGAGGCAGATACGCAGTATTTT. Residues: CASSVVWEADTQYF.

This clone showed up just once. V and J are TRBV4-1 and TRBJ2-1; the match to TRBD1 covers 9 bases. The J segment lost 4 bases and the V segment lost 1 base, leaving 8 bases of the junction unmatched. This CDR3 has 17 amino acids. From germline, CDR1 is MGHRA and CDR2 YSYEKL. CDR3 residues: CASSQVQGTGTYNEQFF. CDR3 DNA: TGCGCCAGCAGCCAAGTCCAGGGGACAGGGACTTACAATGAGCAGTTCTTC.

The rearrangement uses TRBV6-4 and TRBJ2-3, with 9 bases lining up with TRBD2. Germline values: CDR1 MRHNA, CDR2 SNTAGT. The CDR3 contains 14 residues. V trimming: 10 bases; J trimming: 6 bases; junction bases outside the gene matches: 11. The CDR3 nucleotides are TGTGCCACCCGTCCCGCGGGAGGGTCCGATACGCAGTATTTT. This translates into CATRPAGGSDTQYF.

The rearrangement uses TRBV5-6 and TRBJ2-4, with 7 bases lining up with TRBD2. The V gene end was trimmed by 2 bases and the J gene end by 11 bases; junction bases not matched to a gene: 10. CDR1 SGHDT and CDR2 YYEEEE come from the germline V gene. The CDR3 runs to 14 residues. CDR3 residues: CASSFPGLTSFQYF. CDR3 in DNA: TGTGCCAGCAGCTTCCCCGGGCTGACTAGCTTTCAGTACTTC.

V gene TRBV5-1 combines with J gene TRBJ1-2; 9 bases agree with TRBD1. V lost 0 bases to trimming and J lost 5 bases; unmatched junction nucleotides: 11. In germline, CDR1 is SGHRS, CDR2 YFSETQ. This CDR3 comprises 17 residues. CDR3 DNA sequence: TGCGCCAGCAGCTTGGGAATTACCAGGACAGGGGTTTATGGCTACACCTTC. It yields the protein CASSLGITRTGVYGYTF.

V gene TRBV7-2 combines with J gene TRBJ1-2; D unresolved. Germline V gives CDR1 SGHTA, CDR2 FQGNSA. There are 14 residues in the CDR3. V was clipped by 1 base and J by 1 base, with 7 bases between them. The CDR3 DNA follows: TGTGCCAGCAGCTTAGGACAAATTAACTATGGCTACACCTTC. Translating gives CASSLGQINYGYTF.

This chain uses TRBV14 with TRBJ2-2; possible D gene TRBD2, 6 bases. The germline V gene has CDR1 SGHDN and CDR2 FVKESK. V gave up 6 bases and J gave up 0 bases, with 11 bases separating them. This CDR3 is built from 15 residues. DNA of the CDR3: TGTGCCAGCAGGATTAGCGGAGCGAACACCGGGGAGCTGTTTTTT. Translation: CASRISGANTGELFF.

The chain carries TRBV28 and TRBJ2-7; 9 nucleotides align to TRBD1. The CDR3 consists of 14 residues. CDR1 is MDHEN, CDR2 SYDVKM, per germline. With 7 bases clipped from V and 4 bases from J, the junction kept 8 bases outside the gene matches. The CDR3, as DNA: TGTGCCAGCAAACCGGGACAGGGTAGGTACGAGCAGTACTTC. It translates to CASKPGQGRYEQYF.

The chain recombines TRBV7-3 with TRBJ2-5; 7 bases fit TRBD1. Trimming at V came to 5 bases and at J to 5 bases, leaving 8 bases not matched to a gene. The CDR3 totals 14 residues. CDR1 is SGHTA and CDR2 is FQGTGA in the germline V gene. The CDR3 loop reads CASSPQGLGETQYF. The DNA of the CDR3 is TGTGCCAGCAGCCCACAGGGGTTGGGGGAGACCCAGTACTTC.

The genes are TRBV5-1 and TRBJ2-1; TRBD2 agrees at 11 bases. Germline trimming cut 5 bases from V and 6 bases from J; bases unmatched to any gene: 4. The CDR3 runs 14 residues. Germline V CDR1 and CDR2: SGHRS, YFSETQ. CDR3 region: CASRTSGSFNEQFF. CDR3 nucleotide sequence: TGCGCCAGCAGAACTAGCGGGAGTTTCAATGAGCAGTTCTTC. Drawing the rest from reference TRBV5-1 and TRBJ2-1, the complete variable domain is KAGVTQTPRYLIKTRGQQVTLSCSPISGHRSVSWYQQTPGQGLQFLFEYFSETQRNKGNFPGRFSGRQFSNSRSEMNVSTLELGDSALYLCASRTSGSFNEQFFGPGTRLTVL.

J is TRBJ2-1 and V is TRBV6-5, with D maybe TRBD1 (5 bases). The germline V gene encodes CDR1 MNHEY and CDR2 SVGAGI. CDR3 length: 14 residues. The V gene lost 2 bases and the J gene lost 6 bases, with 11 bases spanning the gap. The CDR3 region is CASSYDVGPNEQFF. The CDR3 DNA is TGTGCCAGCAGTTACGATGTGGGGCCCAATGAGCAGTTCTTC.

A single count supports this clone. The chain uses TRBV11-3 and TRBJ2-7; 7 positions agree with TRBD2. Germline CDR1 SGHNT, CDR2 YENEEA. The CDR3 is 18 amino acids. Losses at the gene ends were 3 bases for V and 5 bases for J; bases not matched to a gene: 19. The CDR3 region has the DNA TGTGCCAGCAGCTTTCACCTCCCGGCGGGAGCGAGCCCCCACGAGCAGTACTTC. It codes for CASSFHLPAGASPHEQYF.

Worth noting for this clone: The same CDR3 also results from other DNA sequences found in this sample. J is TRBJ2-2 and V is TRBV4-3; a weak D match, TRBD1 (6 bases). The CDR3 covers 15 residues. Trimming took off 1 base at V and 0 bases at J, with 6 bases between the two ends. Germline V gene data show CDR1 as LGHNA and CDR2 as YSLEER. In nucleotides, the CDR3 is TGCGCCAGCAGCCAAGGGACAGCGAACACCGGGGAGCTGTTTTTT. Translated: CASSQGTANTGELFF.

The rearrangement links TRBV7-6 to TRBJ2-2, with D possibly matching TRBD2 (5 bases). This CDR3 has 14 residues. Deletions cut 5 bases from V and 2 bases from J, with 9 bases between. Per the germline V gene, CDR1 is SGHVS and CDR2 is FNYEAQ. CDR3 in amino acids: CASSLRLNTGELFF. In DNA, the CDR3 is TGTGCCAGCAGCCTGCGACTAAACACCGGGGAGCTGTTTTTT.

The V gene is TRBV19, the J gene TRBJ1-2; 7 nucleotides line up with TRBD1. Germline V gene lookup returns CDR1 LNHDA and CDR2 SQIVND (reference sequence). This CDR3 contains 15 residues. Trimming cost V 5 bases and J 1 base; bases outside gene matches: 7. The CDR3 sequence: CASSHTGANNYGYTF. CDR3 nucleotides: TGTGCCAGTAGTCATACAGGGGCGAATAACTATGGCTACACCTTC.

The V gene is TRBV18, the J gene TRBJ2-7; D may be TRBD2 (5 bases). The ends were cut back, 4 bases at V and 6 bases at J, with 13 bases in the middle. Germline CDR1 is KGHSH and CDR2 is LQKENI. This CDR3 region has 13 residues. CDR3 nucleotides: TGTGCCAGCTCACACGGACTGAACGGCGAGCAGTACTTC. Translated: CASSHGLNGEQYF. Full variable domain (rest looked up from reference TRBV18 and TRBJ2-7): NAGVMQNPRHLVRRRGQEARLRCSPMKGHSHVYWYRQLPEEGLKFMVYLQKENIIDESGMPKERFSAEFPKEGPSILRIQQVVRGDSAAYFCASSHGLNGEQYFGPGTRLTVT.

The chain combines TRBV13 with TRBJ2-1, with 10 bases matching TRBD2. The CDR3 is made up of 16 amino acids. Trimming took 5 bases from V and 2 from J; bases not matched to a gene: 6. Germline-derived CDR1 and CDR2 are PRHDT and FYEKMQ (reference sequence). The CDR3: CASSPDSGRPYNEQFF. The CDR3 DNA is TGTGCCAGCAGCCCGGATAGCGGGAGGCCCTACAATGAGCAGTTCTTC. The full variable domain, its missing parts supplied by reference TRBV13 and TRBJ2-1, is AAGVIQSPRHLIKEKRETATLKCYPIPRHDTVYWYQQGPGQDPQFLISFYEKMQSDKGSIPDRFSAQQFSDYHSELNMSSLELGDSALYFCASSPDSGRPYNEQFFGPGTRLTVL.

This clone was recorded only once. This chain uses TRBV6-1 with TRBJ2-5; 9 bases are shared with TRBD1. Germline CDR1 MNHNS, CDR2 SASEGT. The CDR3 is 13 amino acids. V was clipped by 6 bases and J by 4 bases; unmatched bases: 3. The CDR3 sequence is CASRVQGAETQYF. CDR3 sequence (DNA): TGTGCCAGCAGAGTACAGGGGGCAGAGACCCAGTACTTC.

V gene TRBV19 combines with J gene TRBJ2-3; 8 nucleotides agree with TRBD2. Germline V CDR1 and CDR2: LNHDA, SQIVND (reference sequence). J gave up 7 bases and V 6 bases, and 6 bases lay outside the gene matches. The CDR3 is 13 amino acids. The CDR3 DNA is TGTGCCAGTAGGTCCCGGGGGGGCAATACGCAGTATTTT. This codes for CASRSRGGNTQYF.

This chain links TRBV15 with TRBJ2-1; 10 positions match TRBD2. Germline CDR1 and CDR2: LNHNV and YYDKDF (reference sequence). J lost 11 bases, V lost 0 bases, and 10 bases had no gene match. The CDR3 is 16 residues long. CDR3 in DNA: TGTGCCACCAGCAGAGATCCAGCGGGAGGGCCAGAAAAGCAGTTCTTC. This gives the protein CATSRDPAGGPEKQFF.

The V call is TRBV13, the J call TRBJ2-1; 7 bases line up with TRBD2. Germline V CDR1 and CDR2: PRHDT, FYEKMQ (reference sequence). This CDR3 contains 15 residues. The V gene end was trimmed by 5 bases and the J gene end by 5 bases; junction bases not matched to a gene: 9. In DNA form, the CDR3 reads TGTGCCAGCAGCCCCCAGCGGGAAGGGAACAATGAGCAGTTCTTC. Amino acid sequence: CASSPQREGNNEQFF.

V gene TRBV11-2 combines with J gene TRBJ1-1; possible D gene TRBD1, 6 bases. Trimming shortened V by 5 bases and J by 0 bases, and 13 bases separated the two germline ends. Germline V gives CDR1 SGHAT, CDR2 FQNNGV. CDR3 length: 15 amino acids. CDR3 DNA: TGTGCCAGCAGCAGGGGGGGACACTTGAACACTGAAGCTTTCTTT. Protein: CASSRGGHLNTEAFF. The full variable domain, with the rest looked up from reference TRBV11-2 and TRBJ1-1, is EAGVAQSPRYKIIEKRQSVAFWCNPISGHATLYWYQQILGQGPKLLIQFQNNGVVDDSQLPKDRFSAERLKGVDSTLKIQPAKLEDSAVYLCASSRGGHLNTEAFFGQGTRLTVV.

This clone was seen once. This chain's CDR3 is CAISEPAGDNTGELFF. In nucleotides, the CDR3 is TGTGCCATCAGTGAGCCGGCGGGGGATAACACCGGGGAGCTGTTTTTT. The chain uses TRBV10-3 and TRBJ2-2; 7 bases map to TRBD2. V lost 2 bases to trimming and J lost 2 bases; unmatched junction nucleotides: 5. This CDR3 contains 16 residues. The germline V gene encodes CDR1 ENHRY and CDR2 SYGVKD.

This chain connects TRBV19 to TRBJ2-7, with 9 bases that match TRBD1. The CDR3 totals 17 residues. CDR1 is LNHDA and CDR2 is SQIVND in the germline V gene (reference sequence). V trimming: 7 bases; J trimming: 2 bases; junction bases outside the gene matches: 15. The CDR3 spells CASIGTGLGRNTYEQYF. CDR3 nucleotide sequence: TGTGCCAGTATCGGGACAGGGCTTGGCCGTAATACCTACGAGCAGTACTTC.

The rearrangement joins TRBV15 to TRBJ2-5, with 15 bases lining up with TRBD2. The V gene's germline CDR1 is LNHNV and CDR2 YYDKDF (reference sequence). V was clipped by 3 bases and J by 4 bases; unmatched bases: 3. The CDR3 is 16 residues long. CDR3 sequence reads: CATSRGLAGGGETQYF. The CDR3 nucleotides read TGTGCCACCAGCAGGGGACTAGCGGGAGGTGGAGAGACCCAGTACTTC.

CDR3 bases: TGTGCCAGCAGTTTAGAGGCGGGAGGCTCCTACAATGAGCAGTTCTTC. This translates into CASSLEAGGSYNEQFF. The V and J genes are TRBV27 and TRBJ2-1; TRBD2 aligns across 8 bases. Germline V CDR1 and CDR2: MNHEY, SMNVEV (reference sequence). V lost 2 bases and J lost 0; bases outside the gene matches: 3. The CDR3 has 16 amino acids.

This clone was recorded once. The chain recombines TRBV6-1 with TRBJ2-2; D might be TRBD1 (5 bases). V lost 2 bases and J 5 bases, leaving 9 bases between the germline ends. Germline CDR1 reads MNHNS; CDR2 reads SASEGT. This CDR3 spans 14 amino acids. CDR3 in DNA: TGTGCCAGCAGTGAACTTAGGGGAACCGGGGAGCTGTTTTTT. Its translation: CASSELRGTGELFF.